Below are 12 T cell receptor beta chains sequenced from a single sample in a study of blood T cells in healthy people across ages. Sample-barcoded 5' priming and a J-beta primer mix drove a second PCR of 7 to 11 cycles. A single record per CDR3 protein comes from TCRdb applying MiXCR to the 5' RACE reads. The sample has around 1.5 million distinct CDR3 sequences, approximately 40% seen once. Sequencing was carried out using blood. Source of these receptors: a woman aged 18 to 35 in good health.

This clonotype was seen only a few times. CDR3 DNA sequence: TGTGCCAGCAGCTTAAGTATCGGGGACGACCAGTACTTC. As protein: CASSLSIGDDQYF. The chain joins TRBV7-9 to TRBJ2-5; D assignment may be TRBD1 or TRBD2 (5 bases each). With 2 bases removed from V and 10 bases from J, the gap between germline ends came to 14 bases. The CDR3 consists of 13 residues. Germline V gives CDR1 SEHNR, CDR2 FQNEAQ (reference sequence).

Here the CDR3 reads CSSSGKQGRGETQYF. For the CDR3, the DNA is TGCAGTTCGAGCGGAAAACAGGGCCGGGGGGAGACCCAGTACTTC. The chain is built from TRBV20-1 and TRBJ2-5; tentatively, D is TRBD1 or TRBD2 (6 bases each). Germline V gives CDR1 DFQATT, CDR2 SNEGSKA (reference sequence). Trimming removed 8 bases at V and 5 bases at J, with 24 bases between. The CDR3 length is 15 residues.

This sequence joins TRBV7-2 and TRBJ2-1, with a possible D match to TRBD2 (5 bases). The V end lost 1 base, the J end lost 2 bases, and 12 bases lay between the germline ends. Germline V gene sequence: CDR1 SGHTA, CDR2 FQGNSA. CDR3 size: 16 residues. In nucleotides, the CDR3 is TGTGCCAGCAGCTTAGGGATGGTAGCGCCCTACAATGAGCAGTTCTTC. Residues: CASSLGMVAPYNEQFF.

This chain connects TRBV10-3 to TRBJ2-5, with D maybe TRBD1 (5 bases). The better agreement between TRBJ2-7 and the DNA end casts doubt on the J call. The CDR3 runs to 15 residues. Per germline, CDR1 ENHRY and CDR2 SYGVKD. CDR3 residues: CAISEYQGREDEQYF. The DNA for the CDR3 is TGTGCCATCAGTGAGTACCAGGGTCGCGAGGACGAGCAGTACTTC.

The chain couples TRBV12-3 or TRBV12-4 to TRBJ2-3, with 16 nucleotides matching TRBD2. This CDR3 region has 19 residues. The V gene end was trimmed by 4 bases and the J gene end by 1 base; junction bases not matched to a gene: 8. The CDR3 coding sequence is TGTGCCAGCAGTTCCGGGACTAGCGGGGGGGCCGCGGGCACAGATACGCAGTATTTT. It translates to CASSSGTSGGAAGTDTQYF.

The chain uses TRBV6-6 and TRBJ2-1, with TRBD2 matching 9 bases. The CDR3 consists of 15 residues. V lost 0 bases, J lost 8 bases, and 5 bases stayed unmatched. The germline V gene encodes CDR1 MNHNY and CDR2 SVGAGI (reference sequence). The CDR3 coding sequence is TGTGCCAGCAGTTACTCGGGACTAGCTTCAGATGAGCAGTTCTTC. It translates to CASSYSGLASDEQFF.

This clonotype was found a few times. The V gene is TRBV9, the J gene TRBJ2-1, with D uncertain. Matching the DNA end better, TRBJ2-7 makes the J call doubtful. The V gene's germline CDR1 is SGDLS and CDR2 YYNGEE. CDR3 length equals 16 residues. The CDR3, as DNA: TGTGCCAGCAGCGTAGAATTCGGAAGGACCTACAATGAGCAGTACTTC. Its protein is CASSVEFGRTYNEQYF.

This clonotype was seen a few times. The CDR3 protein is CASSLGPGGSSTDTQYF. In nucleotides, the CDR3 is TGTGCCAGCAGCTTAGGCCCGGGGGGGTCTAGCACAGATACGCAGTATTTT. V gene TRBV11-2 combines with J gene TRBJ2-3; TRBD2 matches 8 bases. V shed 1 base and J 0 bases; nucleotides not matched to a gene: 6. Germline V lookup: CDR1 SGHAT, CDR2 FQNNGV. This CDR3 has 17 residues.

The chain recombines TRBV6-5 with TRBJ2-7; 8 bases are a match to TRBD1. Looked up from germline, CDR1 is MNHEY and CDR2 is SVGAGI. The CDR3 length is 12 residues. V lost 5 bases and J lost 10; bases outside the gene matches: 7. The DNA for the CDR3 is TGTGCCAGCAGTGACAGGGGTACCGACCAGTACTTC. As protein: CASSDRGTDQYF.

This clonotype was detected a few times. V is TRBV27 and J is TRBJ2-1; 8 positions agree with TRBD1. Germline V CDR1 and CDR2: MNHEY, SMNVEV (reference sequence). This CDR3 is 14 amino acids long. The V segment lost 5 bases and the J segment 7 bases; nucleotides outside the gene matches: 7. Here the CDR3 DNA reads TGTGCCAGCAGTACTCGCCAGGGGGCGAATGAGCAGTTCTTC. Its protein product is CASSTRQGANEQFF.

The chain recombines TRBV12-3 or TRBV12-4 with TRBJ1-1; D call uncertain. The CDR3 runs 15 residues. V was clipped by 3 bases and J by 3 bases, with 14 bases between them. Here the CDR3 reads CASSFAGRVYTEAFF. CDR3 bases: TGTGCCAGCAGTTTTGCGGGGAGGGTGTACACTGAAGCTTTCTTT.

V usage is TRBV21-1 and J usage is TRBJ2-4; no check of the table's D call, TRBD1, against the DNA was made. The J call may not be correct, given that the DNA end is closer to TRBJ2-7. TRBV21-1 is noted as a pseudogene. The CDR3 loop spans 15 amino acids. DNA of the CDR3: TGTACCAGCAGCAAATTCGACGGAGACCCCTACGAGCAGTACTTC. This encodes CTSSKFDGDPYEQYF.